This T cell receptor beta chain was found in a study of T cell responses to AZD1222 COVID-19 vaccine (dated by TCRdb to about 2021). In terms of the full investigation: Because spike-specific TCR depth and breadth did not differ between the two schedules, AZD1222 recipients who got a second dose at roughly 4 weeks were pooled with those who got a second dose at roughly 12 weeks. A total of 233 trial participants underwent TCR sequencing, of whom some 200 had received two doses of AZD1222 and roughly 26 had received two doses of the MenACWY control vaccine. Trial participants were enrolled by age into 18-55, 56-69 and 70-plus year subgroups, with about 150, 28 and 57 TCR-sequenced participants respectively.

Concerning this clone itself: Its cognate antigen has yet to be identified. Base qualities are missing; no much larger clone stands one base away.

The CDR3 regions of human TCRbeta chains were subjected to immunosequencing. In the authors' own workflow: TCRs in the repertoires were compared against a reference library of SARS-CoV-2-specific TCRs that had been generated with the MIRA antigen-specificity platform. Breadth was defined as the fraction of unique TCRs that were SARS-CoV-2-associated, and depth was defined as the fraction of total T cells that were SARS-CoV-2-associated. Using the MIRA data, each spike-specific TCR was mapped to the spike region that the TCR reacts to and placed in a CD4 or CD8 class. Log10-transformed breadth and depth values were compared by one-way ANOVA with Sidak's multiple comparisons tests. The immuneACCESS repertoire file appears here via TCRdb, limited to in-frame rearrangements. These files lack a portion of the clones; in checked studies, under half of the deficit traces to unresolved V genes, and the cause of the others is not known. The DNA gave D and trimming, while V, J and clone size come from that table. This sample has about 150,000 clones in its table, and approximately 85% of those were observed once. The top ten clonotypes cover less than 9.5% of the sample.

Broad study findings and their caveats: Most participants were white British and females outnumbered males, and the authors suggested that clonal diversity may have been underestimated. Conclusions about previously exposed vaccinees were limited because only six AZD1222 recipients were SARS-CoV-2 seropositive at baseline. After two AZD1222 doses, spike-specific TCR breadth and depth were significantly higher than at day 0 and than in MenACWY recipients. The whole spike protein was spanned by vaccine-associated CD4 TCRs, and dominant responses were seen in regions 160-218 and 743-854. Reportedly, close to half of the unique spike-specific TCRs recognized epitopes lying outside the regions that are mutated in the B.1.351 and B.1.1.7 variants. In the small 56-69-year group, the increase in depth fell short of significance, most likely because of low power. Because no samples from the day 14 peak response were available, repertoires could be characterized only after the peak T cell response.

The germline V gene gives CDR1 as SNHLY and CDR2 as FYNNEI. V ends up 3 bases short and J 5 bases short, with an unmatched junction base count of 6. Including the terminal cysteine and phenylalanine, the CDR3 comprises 14 residues. This entry keeps only the CDR3 DNA: 42 bases, framed from base 1. The time point label here, explained by the study, means: baseline before first vaccination. Vaccinee samples were obtained from the UK trials COV001 and COV002, which included a single-blind randomized controlled phase 2/3 trial of AZD1222 (ChAdOx1 nCoV-19) in healthy adults. For TCRbeta chain sequencing, PBMC samples from trial participants were taken at day 0 and at day 28 after the second dose.

This TCR was sampled from an adult in good health. The source was peripheral blood, collected on day 0 of AZD1222 vaccination. The rearranged chain carries TRBV2 and TRBJ1-1; a stretch of 7 junction bases matches TRBD1. The nucleotide sequence reads as follows: TGTGCCAGCAGTGACCAGGGGGGGGGAACTGAAGCTTTCTTT. This codes for CASSDQGGGTEAFF.